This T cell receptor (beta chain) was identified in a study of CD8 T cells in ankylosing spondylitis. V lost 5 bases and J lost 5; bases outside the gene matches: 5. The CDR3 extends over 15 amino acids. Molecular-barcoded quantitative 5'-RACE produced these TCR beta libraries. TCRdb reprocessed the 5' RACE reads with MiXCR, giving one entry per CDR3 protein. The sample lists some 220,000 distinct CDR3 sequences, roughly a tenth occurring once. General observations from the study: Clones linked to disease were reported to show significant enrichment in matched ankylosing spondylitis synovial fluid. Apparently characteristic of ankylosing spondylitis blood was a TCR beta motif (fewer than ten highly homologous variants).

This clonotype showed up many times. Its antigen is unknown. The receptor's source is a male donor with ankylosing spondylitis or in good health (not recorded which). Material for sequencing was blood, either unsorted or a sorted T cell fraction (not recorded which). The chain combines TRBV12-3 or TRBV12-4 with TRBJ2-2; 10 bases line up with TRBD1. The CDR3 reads CASSLDRGDTGELFF. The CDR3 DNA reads TGTGCCAGCAGTCTGGACAGGGGGGATACCGGGGAGCTGTTTTTT.